This T cell receptor beta chain was profiled in a study of beta chain features in type 1 diabetes. This clone occurred a few times. Its antigen is unidentified. Germline CDR1 reads SEHNR; CDR2 reads FQNEAQ (reference sequence). The V and J ends lost 6 bases and 9 bases, in that order; junction bases with no gene match: 11. This CDR3 has 16 residues. The study reverse transcribed the entire isolated RNA, so it sequenced expressed TCRB transcripts. Produced via immunoSEQ multiplex PCR; TCRdb's table is partial and in-frame only. The table lists a few hundred thousand clones, 9.5% to 10% of them singletons. Whole-study findings and limits: When Type 1 diabetes patients were examined, their TCRB CDR3s proved moderately but significantly shorter in all four CD4+ subsets. Junctions at VDJ sites from type 1 diabetes patients had fewer insertions and more deletions.

In total, each donor contributed a single heparinised blood draw that averaged about 120 mL. Cells sorted by CD45RO/CCR7/CD25/CD127/CD95/CD27 comprised CD4+ naive, central memory, regulatory and stem cell-like memory cells. Sorted populations were all over 98% pure. The chain links TRBV7-9 to TRBJ2-1; TRBD2 agrees at 13 bases. The origin of this receptor is a young man with type 1 diabetes. What was sequenced was central memory CD4+ T cells from blood. The CDR3 DNA follows: TGTGCCAGCAGGGGGGCCGGGACTAGCGGGACAAGTGAGCAGTTCTTC. Translating gives CASRGAGTSGTSEQFF.